Listed below are T cell receptor beta chains from one sample, sequenced in a study of identifying expanded T cells in peripheral blood. Libraries were prepared by immunoSEQ multiplex PCR; TCRdb keeps only in-frame clonotypes and omits some of them. The repertoire holds about 78,000 clones, around four fifths seen once, with roughly 18% in the top ten. The material sequenced was blood. All receptors derive from a person aged 18 to 69 in good health. Each CDR3 is given with its conserved first and last residue. Fields, in order: V gene, CDR3 protein.

TRBV5-1 | CASSFEGTGQPQHF
TRBV30 | CAWSDGAAETQYF
TRBV6-6 | CASSSGTAFNEQFF
TRBV2 | CASHRDTREGRNGQFF
TRBV30 | CAWSGTRTYEQYF
TRBV4-1 | CASSKRQVTDTEAFF
TRBV19 | CASSKGQDSIYEQYF
TRBV5-6 | CASSLITRVASYNEQFF
TRBV7-2 | CASSGDSVSYEQYF
TRBV7-9 | CASSLRTGGPSYEQYF
TRBV21-1 | CASNPGHFINYGYTF
TRBV7-3 | CASSFNPFGHNEQFF
TRBV28 | CASSLWGAYYGYTF
TRBV6-4 | CASSTIGGKYNEQFF
TRBV18 | CASSPPRVGDTQYF
TRBV28 | CASSSRQGQGRPSLGNTIYF
TRBV10-3 | CAIRGGESGEKLFF
TRBV19 | CASSMPPRQAGIQETQYF
TRBV28 | CASILGKLRGGEYSYNEQFF
TRBV25-1 | CASSDHHPVDNEQFF
TRBV7-9 | CASQSVTNEQFF
TRBV7-6 | CASSLEWREVADTQYF
TRBV6-1 | CASSEMGGGSGQFF
TRBV30 | CAWTPSASGLYNEQFF
TRBV11-1 | CASSFYQEPYNEQFF
TRBV11-2 | CASSLGQGGEKLFF
TRBV7-9 | CASSLARGLRSYEQYF
TRBV9 | CASGAGGANTGELFF
TRBV5-6 | CASSRAGTSGRAYEQYF
TRBV20-1 | CSAHMNTEAFF
TRBV7-2 | CASSFQRGTGELFF